The 21 T cell receptor beta chains presented below share a single source sample, sequenced in a study of shared T cell receptors in the human thymus. Profiling relied on immunoSEQ multiplex PCR, and the TCRdb table lists in-frame clones only, not all of them. The sample has 500,000 to 850,000 clones, around 87% seen once; the top ten hold about 0.0094%. The data also belong to a second study, concerning human thymus T cells.

Material: thymocytes. Receptors originate from a boy younger than two with a congenital heart defect.

The chain uses TRBV28 and TRBJ1-2; TRBD1 agrees at 7 bases. Per the germline V gene, CDR1 is MDHEN and CDR2 is SYDVKM. The length of the CDR3 is 13 residues. Unmatched junction bases numbered 6, after V lost 5 bases and J lost 6 bases. CDR3 nucleotides: TGTGCCAGCAGTGCATACAGGGGCGATGGCTACACCTTC. Translated: CASSAYRGDGYTF.

The genes are TRBV5-1 and TRBJ2-2; a possible D gene is TRBD1 (6 bases). CDR1 and CDR2 (germline): SGHRS, YFSETQ. The CDR3 runs to 16 residues. The V end was cut by 1 base, the J end by 5 bases, with 15 bases between. The CDR3 nucleotides are TGCGCCAGCAGCTTGCCTACCAGGGGAAGGACCGGGGAGCTGTTTTTT. Its translation is CASSLPTRGRTGELFF.

The chain links TRBV10-3 to TRBJ2-1, with 8 bases identical to TRBD2. V lost 2 bases, J lost 0 bases, and 6 bases stayed unmatched. The CDR3 sequence is 17 residues long. Germline V lookup: CDR1 ENHRY, CDR2 SYGVKD. The CDR3 DNA reads TGTGCCATCAGTGAGATACTAGCGGTCCTCTCCTACAATGAGCAGTTCTTC. Translating gives CAISEILAVLSYNEQFF.

The V and J genes are TRBV5-1 and TRBJ2-3; 9 nucleotides match TRBD2. This CDR3 has 18 residues. Unmatched junction bases numbered 10, after V lost 2 bases and J lost 0 bases. Looked up from germline, CDR1 is SGHRS and CDR2 is YFSETQ. This CDR3 is CASSLGLARSSSTDTQYF. The CDR3 bases are TGCGCCAGCAGCTTAGGACTAGCGCGCTCCTCTAGCACAGATACGCAGTATTTT.

In this sample, this clone turned up once. V gene TRBV27 combines with J gene TRBJ2-5; the match to TRBD2 covers 7 bases. The J call is uncertain, as TRBJ2-7 better fits the DNA end. Germline lookup yields CDR1 MNHEY and CDR2 SMNVEV (reference sequence). This CDR3 is 16 amino acids long. The CDR3, as DNA: TGTGCCAGCAGCCATGGGACTACCTCAAACCACTACGAGCAGTACTTC. It specifies CASSHGTTSNHYEQYF.

J is TRBJ2-7 and V is TRBV4-3, with 11 bases lining up with TRBD1. Per germline, CDR1 LGHNA and CDR2 YSLEER. V gave up 0 bases and J gave up 0 bases; unmatched junction bases: 16. The CDR3 loop spans 21 amino acids. The CDR3 sequence is CASSQEVLMAPGQGDSYEQYF. Written as DNA, the CDR3 is TGCGCCAGCAGCCAAGAAGTCTTGATGGCCCCGGGACAGGGGGACTCCTACGAGCAGTACTTC.

The chain uses TRBV5-1 and TRBJ2-3; 9 bases align to TRBD2. Per the germline V gene, CDR1 is SGHRS and CDR2 is YFSETQ. This CDR3 has 16 residues. Germline trimming cut 2 bases from V and 3 bases from J; bases unmatched to any gene: 7. The CDR3 reads CASSFLGGGETDTQYF. The CDR3 DNA follows: TGCGCCAGCAGCTTTTTGGGCGGGGGGGAGACAGATACGCAGTATTTT.

This sequence joins TRBV28 and TRBJ1-2, with TRBD1 matching 9 bases. V lost 8 bases to trimming and J lost 8 bases; unmatched junction nucleotides: 15. CDR1 MDHEN and CDR2 SYDVKM come from the germline V gene. The CDR3 is made up of 15 amino acids. The CDR3 is CASGGSGTGTYGYTF. Here the CDR3 DNA reads TGTGCCAGCGGGGGATCGGGGACAGGGACGTACGGCTACACCTTC.

This chain uses TRBV28 with TRBJ2-1; TRBD1 matches at 9 bases. Trimming took 5 bases from V and 15 from J; bases not matched to a gene: 11. Germline-derived CDR1 and CDR2 are MDHEN and SYDVKM. CDR3 length: 13 amino acids. As DNA, the CDR3 is TGTGCCAGCAGTCCCCCCGCCGGACAGGGGCCGTTCTTC. It codes for CASSPPAGQGPFF.

Comments on this clone: Compared with germline, one end of the junction differs, possibly owing to a read error. The rearrangement uses TRBV28 and TRBJ2-7; 9 bases map to TRBD1. CDR3 length: 14 residues. Germline V gene data show CDR1 as MDHEN and CDR2 as SYDVKM. The CDR3: CASSLPGQGYEQHF. The CDR3 DNA is TGTGCCAGCAGTTTACCGGGACAGGGCTACGAGCAGCACTTC.

The V call is TRBV21-1, the J call TRBJ2-7; TRBD1 is the table's D call and was not checked against the DNA. TRBV21-1 counts as a pseudogene. This CDR3 has 14 residues. The CDR3 DNA follows: TGTGCCAGCAGCGACAGGGTTACCCCCTACGAGCAGTACTTC. Residues: CASSDRVTPYEQYF.

The chain uses TRBV29-1 and TRBJ2-7; 11 bases fit TRBD2. The CDR3 spans 13 residues. The trim removed 7 bases at V and 5 bases at J, leaving 7 bases unmatched. Germline values: CDR1 SQVTM, CDR2 ANQGSEA. CDR3 coding DNA: TGCAGCGCCATACTAGCGGGAGTCCACGAGCAGTACTTC. Translation: CSAILAGVHEQYF.

This chain connects TRBV9 to TRBJ2-2, with 15 bases aligning to TRBD2. The V gene's germline CDR1 is SGDLS and CDR2 YYNGEE. The CDR3 sequence is 18 residues long. The J segment lost 3 bases and the V segment lost 4 bases, leaving 7 bases of the junction unmatched. CDR3 in amino acids: CASSPGLAGGHDTGELFF. The DNA for the CDR3 is TGTGCCAGCAGCCCTGGACTAGCGGGAGGGCACGACACCGGGGAGCTGTTTTTT.

This rearrangement joins TRBV28 to TRBJ2-1, with 11 bases aligning to TRBD2. The V gene's germline CDR1 is MDHEN and CDR2 SYDVKM. This CDR3 has 17 residues. V trimming: 5 bases; J trimming: 7 bases; junction bases outside the gene matches: 13. CDR3 in amino acids: CASSPTVAGGPGNEQFF. CDR3 DNA: TGTGCCAGCAGTCCGACGGTAGCGGGAGGGCCGGGGAATGAGCAGTTCTTC.

CDR3 sequence: CASSQPGEGTGNTIYF. The CDR3 region has the DNA TGTGCCAGCAGCCAACCTGGAGAGGGGACAGGAAACACCATATATTTT. The rearrangement joins TRBV4-2 to TRBJ1-3, with D possibly being TRBD1 (6 bases). The CDR3 has 16 amino acids. Trimming stripped 2 bases from V and 4 bases from J, with 15 bases between. Germline CDR1 LGHNA, CDR2 YNFKEQ.

In its sample, this clone was seen once. CDR3 sequence: CASSVGDDRAGDTEAFF. The CDR3 DNA reads TGTGCCAGCAGCGTAGGAGATGACAGGGCCGGGGACACTGAAGCTTTCTTT. V and J are TRBV9 and TRBJ1-1, with 7 nucleotides matching TRBD1. Looked up from germline, CDR1 is SGDLS and CDR2 is YYNGEE. The trim removed 0 bases at V and 3 bases at J, leaving 11 bases unmatched. The CDR3 sequence is 17 residues long.

V is TRBV6-5 and J is TRBJ2-1; 11 bases align to TRBD2. The CDR3 has 15 residues. Trimming took 7 bases from V and 5 from J; bases not matched to a gene: 7. Germline V gene data show CDR1 as MNHEY and CDR2 as SVGAGI. The CDR3 DNA reads as TGTGCCAGCACGGGTCCTAGCGGGAGGAACAATGAGCAGTTCTTC. It codes for CASTGPSGRNNEQFF.

The chain combines TRBV27 with TRBJ1-3, with 7 bases fitting TRBD1. The germline V gene has CDR1 MNHEY and CDR2 SMNVEV (reference sequence). V shed 5 bases and J 4 bases; nucleotides not matched to a gene: 14. The CDR3 extends over 17 amino acids. The CDR3 DNA reads TGTGCCAGCAGTCGCCGCCTAACAGGGGCGGGGGGAAACACCATATATTTT. Residues: CASSRRLTGAGGNTIYF.

This chain links TRBV29-1 with TRBJ1-1, with 7 bases fitting TRBD1. The CDR3 is made up of 14 amino acids. V dropped 5 bases and J dropped 3; count of bases not matched to a gene: 9. Germline V CDR1 and CDR2: SQVTM, ANQGSEA. CDR3 sequence (DNA): TGCAGCGTTATCTCAGGGGGAGGCTACACTGAAGCTTTCTTT. Protein sequence: CSVISGGGYTEAFF.

CDR3 nucleotides: TGTGCCAGCTCACGGGATGCGGGACAGGGGGAGATTCAGCCCCAGCATTTT. Amino acid sequence: CASSRDAGQGEIQPQHF. This sequence joins TRBV18 and TRBJ1-5; 11 positions agree with TRBD1. J gave up 6 bases and V 4 bases, and 11 bases lay outside the gene matches. CDR3 length: 17 residues. CDR1 KGHSH and CDR2 LQKENI come from the germline V gene.

The chain carries TRBV28 and TRBJ1-2; the D is unclear. This CDR3 has 17 amino acids. Per the germline V gene, CDR1 is MDHEN and CDR2 is SYDVKM. The ends were cut back, 0 bases at V and 6 bases at J, with 20 bases in the middle. CDR3 nucleotides: TGTGCCAGCAGTTTATGGGGTACCCTAGATGAAGTGGATGGCTACACCTTC. Translation: CASSLWGTLDEVDGYTF.